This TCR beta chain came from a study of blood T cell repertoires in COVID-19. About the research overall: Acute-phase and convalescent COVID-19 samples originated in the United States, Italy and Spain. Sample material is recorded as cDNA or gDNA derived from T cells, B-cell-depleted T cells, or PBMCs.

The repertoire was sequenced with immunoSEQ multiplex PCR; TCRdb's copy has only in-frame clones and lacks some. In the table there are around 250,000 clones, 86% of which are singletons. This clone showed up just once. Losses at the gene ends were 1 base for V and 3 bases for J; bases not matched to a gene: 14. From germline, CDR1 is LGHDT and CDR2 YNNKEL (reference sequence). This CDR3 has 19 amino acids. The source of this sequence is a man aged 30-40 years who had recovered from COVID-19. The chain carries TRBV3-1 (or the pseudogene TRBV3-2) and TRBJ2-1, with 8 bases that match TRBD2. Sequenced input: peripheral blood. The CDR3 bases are TGTGCCAGCAGCCAAGCTGAGGGACTGGCGGGGGGCTTCTACAATGAGCAGTTCTTC. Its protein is CASSQAEGLAGGFYNEQFF.